This is a list of T cell receptor beta chains from one sample in a study of CD8+CD57+ T cells in acquired aplastic anemia. TCRdb re-called the reads with MiXCR, one entry per CDR3 protein. Counted here are a few hundred thousand distinct CDR3 sequences, more than 25% occurring once; the ten biggest clones make up 0.82%. What was sequenced was sorted CD4+, CD8+, or CD8+CD57+ T cells (not recorded which) from PBMCs. The receptor set was obtained from a human donor with aplastic anemia. Both conserved end residues are part of each CDR3. The D gene is left open where the match is weak. The size field is filled for only some rows; it gives once, few, many or a size class.

d_gene	j_gene	abundance	v_gene	CDR3nt	CDR3aa
-	TRBJ1-1	many	TRBV7-9	TGTGCCAGCAGCTTATGGGAGAACACTGAAGCTTTCTTT	CASSLWENTEAFF
-	TRBJ1-6	many	TRBV15	TGTGCCACCAGCAGAGATAGCGGGGGTCGGGGGGGTTCACCCCTCCACTTT	CATSRDSGGRGGSPLHF
-	TRBJ1-1	-	TRBV10-3	TGTGCCATCAGTGAGTCGATTCGTACTGAAGCTTTCTTT	CAISESIRTEAFF
TRBD2	TRBJ2-5	few	TRBV5-5	TGTGCCAGCAGCTTCGGGACTAGCGGGCTTCAAGAGACCCAGTACTTC	CASSFGTSGLQETQYF
-	TRBJ1-1	-	TRBV14	TGTGCCAGCTCCCAGGCAGAGGGGGGAGGGACTGAAGCTTTCTTT	CASSQAEGGGTEAFF
-	TRBJ1-1	-	TRBV19	TGTGCCAGTAGTATGGGGGGGTTCGCTGAAGCTTTCTTT	CASSMGGFAEAFF
TRBD2	TRBJ2-5	-	TRBV7-2	TGTGCCAGCAGCCTCACTGGGACTAGCCAAGAGACCCAGTACTTC	CASSLTGTSQETQYF
TRBD1	TRBJ2-3	-	TRBV5-6	TGTGCCAGCAGCGAGTCGACAGGGACGGTGGATACGCAGTATTTT	CASSESTGTVDTQYF
TRBD1	TRBJ1-1	-	TRBV5-1	TGCGCCAGCAGCACCGGACAGGGAAGGACTGAAGCTTTCTTT	CASSTGQGRTEAFF
-	TRBJ2-7	-	TRBV2	TGTGCCAGCAGTGATTCCCAAGGTGGGGAGCAGTACTTC	CASSDSQGGEQYF